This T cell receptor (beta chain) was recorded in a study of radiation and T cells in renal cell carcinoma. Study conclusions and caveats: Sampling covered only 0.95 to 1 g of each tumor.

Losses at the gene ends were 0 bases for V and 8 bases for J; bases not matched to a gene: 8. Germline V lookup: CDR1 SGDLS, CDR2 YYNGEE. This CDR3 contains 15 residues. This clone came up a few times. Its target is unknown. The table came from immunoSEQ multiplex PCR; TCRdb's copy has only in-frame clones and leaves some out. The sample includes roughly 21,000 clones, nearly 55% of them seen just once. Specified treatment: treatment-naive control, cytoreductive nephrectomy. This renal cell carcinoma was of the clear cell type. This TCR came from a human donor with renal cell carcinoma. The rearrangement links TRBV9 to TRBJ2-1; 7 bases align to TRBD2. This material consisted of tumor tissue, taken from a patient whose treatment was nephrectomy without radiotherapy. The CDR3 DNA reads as TGTGCCAGCAGCGTAGGGTCTAGCGGTTGGGATGAGCAGTTCTTC. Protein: CASSVGSSGWDEQFF.